The 12 T cell receptor beta chains given below trace back to one sample, sequenced in a study of cytomegalovirus exposure and HLA in healthy donors (dated by TCRdb to 2015 to 2018). Library generation was performed with the immunoSEQ multiplex PCR assay. A mixture of 60 forward primers for TCR Vbeta segments and 13 reverse primers for TCR Jbeta segments was used in the multiplex PCR. This is the immuneACCESS table as TCRdb keeps it, with only in-frame sequences that have V and J called. A part of the clones is gone; compared with another copy, unresolved V genes explain less than half, and the rest is unexplained. Recorded for this sample are about 160,000 clones; roughly four fifths of them occurred a single time. The top ten clones comprise 8.5% of the sample. The source material was PBMCs. The receptors shown here come from a male donor in good health and CMV-seropositive.

This clone was detected only once. The rearrangement links TRBV19 to TRBJ1-2; maybe TRBD1 (6 bases). Germline CDR1 and CDR2: LNHDA and SQIVND (reference sequence). There are 15 residues in the CDR3. V was pared by 7 bases and J by 3 bases, with 18 bases between. The CDR3 sequence: CASNKQGLPYYGYTF. The CDR3 DNA reads as TGTGCCAGTAACAAACAGGGCCTACCCTACTATGGCTACACCTTC.

The chain uses TRBV4-3 and TRBJ2-7; 7 nucleotides match TRBD1. Germline trimming cut 0 bases from V and 4 bases from J; bases unmatched to any gene: 12. The CDR3 runs to 17 residues. Germline CDR1 and CDR2: LGHNA and YSLEER. Here the CDR3 reads CASSQDVKGTAIYEQYF. As DNA, the CDR3 is TGCGCCAGCAGCCAAGATGTAAAAGGGACAGCGATTTACGAGCAGTACTTC.

The chain has TRBV5-1 and TRBJ2-1; D uncertain. Trimming removed 2 bases from V and 4 bases from J, with 7 bases in between. Per germline, CDR1 SGHRS and CDR2 YFSETQ. CDR3 length: 13 residues. The CDR3 DNA reads TGCGCCAGCAGCTTCTGGCGGTACAATGAGCAGTTCTTC. Its protein product is CASSFWRYNEQFF.

This clone turned up a few times. This chain joins TRBV9 and TRBJ2-1, with a weak D call TRBD2 (5 bases). The V and J ends lost 0 bases and 9 bases respectively, with 10 bases between them. CDR1 is SGDLS, CDR2 YYNGEE, per germline. The CDR3 has 13 residues. The CDR3 sequence: CASSVGGASEQFF. DNA for the CDR3: TGTGCCAGCAGCGTAGGGGGAGCAAGTGAGCAGTTCTTC. The full variable domain, rest sourced from reference TRBV9 and TRBJ2-1, is DSGVTQTPKHLITATGQRVTLRCSPRSGDLSVYWYQQSLDQGLQFLIQYYNGEERAKGNILERFSAQQFPDLHSELNLSSLELGDSALYFCASSVGGASEQFFGPGTRLTVL.

This clone has a handful of counts. V and J are TRBV18 and TRBJ2-7, with a tentative D call TRBD2 (6 bases). The germline CDR1 and CDR2 sequences are KGHSH and LQKENI. The CDR3 spans 13 residues. The V end was cut by 3 bases, the J end by 7 bases, with 13 bases between. The CDR3 DNA reads TGTGCCAGCTCACCTACCAATGGGGGGGAGCAGTACTTC. Protein product: CASSPTNGGEQYF.

The chain uses TRBV7-2 and TRBJ2-7, with TRBD2 matching over 9 bases. This CDR3 has 15 amino acids. Germline-derived CDR1 and CDR2 are SGHTA and FQGNSA. The junction had 8 bases not matched to a gene; V was cut back by 2 bases and J by 6 bases. The CDR3 here is CASSLLAGYWVEQYF. The CDR3 DNA reads TGTGCCAGCAGCTTACTAGCGGGGTATTGGGTCGAGCAGTACTTC.

This clone was recorded only once. The chain recombines TRBV10-3 with TRBJ2-1; perhaps TRBD2 as D (7 bases). The V end was cut by 2 bases, the J end by 9 bases, with 17 bases between. Germline CDR1 ENHRY, CDR2 SYGVKD. There are 15 residues in the CDR3. CDR3 coding DNA: TGTGCCATCAGTGAGGCCCCGGGGGGCATGGGTGAGCAGTTCTTC. This gives the protein CAISEAPGGMGEQFF.

The V and J genes are TRBV10-3 and TRBJ2-3, with TRBD2 matching over 10 bases. Unmatched junction bases numbered 3, after V lost 3 bases and J lost 0 bases. CDR1 is ENHRY and CDR2 is SYGVKD in the germline V gene. This CDR3 comprises 16 residues. The CDR3, as DNA: TGTGCCATCAGTGATGCGACTAGCGGGAGCACAGATACGCAGTATTTT. This sequence encodes CAISDATSGSTDTQYF.

The V call is TRBV10-1, the J call TRBJ1-3, with D possibly being TRBD1 (6 bases). Germline lookup yields CDR1 WNHNN and CDR2 SYGVQD (reference sequence). There are 15 residues in the CDR3. V was trimmed by 3 bases and J by 2 bases, leaving 11 bases between them. The CDR3 coding sequence is TGCGCCAGCAGTGAAAACAGGGCAGCTGGAAACACCATATATTTT. Protein sequence: CASSENRAAGNTIYF.

V usage is TRBV27 and J usage is TRBJ1-4, with a possible D match to TRBD1 (5 bases). CDR3 length equals 16 residues. Germline assignment: CDR1 MNHEY and CDR2 SMNVEV (reference sequence). Trimming took 5 bases from V and 0 from J, leaving 13 bases between them. The CDR3 spells CASSVSGRATNEKLFF. In DNA, the CDR3 is TGTGCCAGCAGTGTTTCAGGGCGTGCAACTAATGAAAAACTGTTTTTT.

This clone was detected once. The V and J genes are TRBV4-3 and TRBJ1-6; D is unclear. The V end was cut by 4 bases, the J end by 7 bases, with 8 bases between. Germline values: CDR1 LGHNA, CDR2 YSLEER. This CDR3 comprises 13 residues. The CDR3 loop reads CASSPLSNSPLHF. Here the CDR3 DNA reads TGCGCCAGCAGCCCCCTATCGAATTCACCCCTCCACTTT.

V is TRBV5-1 and J is TRBJ1-1; the D gene is possibly TRBD1 (5 bases). This CDR3 has 15 amino acids. Trimming left V 6 bases short and J 4 bases short, with 19 bases between. The V gene's germline CDR1 is SGHRS and CDR2 YFSETQ. CDR3 sequence reads: CASMAQGTLSTEAFF. CDR3 nucleotide sequence: TGCGCCAGCATGGCCCAGGGAACGTTGAGCACTGAAGCTTTCTTT.